A single sample is the source of the 10 T cell receptor beta chains below, sequenced in a study of cytomegalovirus exposure and HLA in healthy donors. The PCR used 60 Vbeta and 13 Jbeta primers. Sequencing was performed with immunoSEQ multiplex PCR; in TCRdb, only in-frame clones are kept and a portion is missing. The sample lists 150,000 to 200,000 clones; 81% were seen once. The sequenced sample was PBMCs. These receptors originate from a young woman in good health and CMV-seropositive.

The chain recombines TRBV9 with TRBJ2-2; D is unresolved. V shed 0 bases and J shed 4 bases, with 7 bases lying between them. The length of the CDR3 is 14 residues. Germline-derived CDR1 and CDR2 are SGDLS and YYNGEE. CDR3 bases: TGTGCCAGCAGCGTAGATTGGAGCACCGGGGAGCTGTTTTTT. Its translation is CASSVDWSTGELFF.

The chain joins TRBV28 to TRBJ1-5; D might be TRBD1 (6 bases). The CDR3 contains 14 residues. V was shortened by 5 bases and J by 12 bases, with 20 bases between the two germline ends. CDR1 is MDHEN and CDR2 is SYDVKM in the germline V gene. The CDR3: CASSNIQGKVLQHF. Here the CDR3 DNA reads TGTGCCAGCAGTAACATTCAGGGGAAGGTTCTCCAGCATTTT.

J is TRBJ1-1 and V is TRBV18, with D tentatively TRBD1 (5 bases). This CDR3 is 14 amino acids long. V lost 6 bases, J lost 4 bases, and 15 bases lay in between. Germline lookup yields CDR1 KGHSH and CDR2 LQKENI. CDR3 amino acids: CASSPDTAGTEAFF. In DNA form, the CDR3 reads TGTGCCAGCTCCCCGGACACGGCAGGCACTGAAGCTTTCTTT.

The J gene is TRBJ1-5, the V gene TRBV2; D gene uncertain. The length of the CDR3 is 13 residues. Germline V gene lookup returns CDR1 SNHLY and CDR2 FYNNEI. Between the trimmed V and J ends, which lost 6 bases and 3 bases, there was a span of 9 bases. The CDR3 DNA reads as TGTGCCAGCAGCCGGACTTACAATCAGCCCCAGCATTTT. Protein product: CASSRTYNQPQHF.

This clone occurred once. This chain joins TRBV7-8 and TRBJ1-2, with 12 positions matching TRBD1. This CDR3 has 14 residues. Per the germline V gene, CDR1 is SGHVS and CDR2 is FQNEAQ. V trimming: 3 bases; J trimming: 6 bases; junction bases outside the gene matches: 2. The DNA of the CDR3 is TGTGCCAGCAGCTTGGGACAGGGGGCGGATGGCTACACCTTC. It translates to CASSLGQGADGYTF.

This sequence joins TRBV6-4 and TRBJ2-1, with 8 bases aligning to TRBD2. The CDR3 consists of 14 residues. V was pared by 2 bases and J by 5 bases, with 2 bases of the junction left unmatched. CDR1 and CDR2 from the germline V gene are MRHNA and SNTAGT. CDR3 loop: CASSDRGGDNEQFF. The CDR3 region has the DNA TGTGCCAGCAGTGACCGGGGGGGCGACAATGAGCAGTTCTTC.

The V gene is TRBV7-6, the J gene TRBJ2-5; TRBD2 might be the D (5 bases). The germline V gene has CDR1 SGHVS and CDR2 FNYEAQ. Trimming shortened V by 0 bases and J by 2 bases, and 10 bases separated the two germline ends. The CDR3 is 15 residues long. The CDR3 sequence: CASSLAPGKQETQYF. As DNA, the CDR3 is TGTGCCAGCAGCTTAGCACCGGGGAAACAAGAGACCCAGTACTTC. The full variable domain, its missing parts supplied by reference TRBV7-6 and TRBJ2-5, is GAGVSQSPRYKVTKRGQDVALRCDPISGHVSLYWYRQALGQGPEFLTYFNYEAQQDKSGLPNDRFSAERPEGSISTLTIQRTEQRDSAMYRCASSLAPGKQETQYFGPGTRLLVL.

The rearrangement uses TRBV7-9 and TRBJ2-1; 9 bases are shared with TRBD2. This CDR3 spans 15 amino acids. The junction had 7 bases not matched to a gene; V was cut back by 4 bases and J by 6 bases. Germline V gene lookup returns CDR1 SEHNR and CDR2 FQNEAQ (reference sequence). For the CDR3, the DNA is TGTGCCAGCAGCTCCCTAGCGGGGCCCTCCAATGAGCAGTTCTTC. Protein: CASSSLAGPSNEQFF.

The V call is TRBV9, the J call TRBJ2-1; 12 nucleotides agree with TRBD2. From germline, CDR1 is SGDLS and CDR2 YYNGEE. The CDR3 runs 17 residues. The V segment lost 4 bases and the J segment 9 bases; nucleotides outside the gene matches: 14. The CDR3, as DNA: TGTGCCAGCAGCTCAGGAGGGGCTAGCGGGGGGGCTGGTGAGCAGTTCTTC. Translating it yields CASSSGGASGGAGEQFF.

This sequence joins TRBV5-1 and TRBJ2-3; D call uncertain. Germline CDR1 is SGHRS and CDR2 is YFSETQ. This CDR3 is 13 amino acids long. Trimming cost V 2 bases and J 5 bases, with 9 bases left between them. The CDR3 loop reads CASSFIPGDTQYF. As DNA, the CDR3 is TGCGCCAGCAGCTTTATACCGGGAGATACGCAGTATTTT. The complete variable domain, with remaining parts taken from reference TRBV5-1 and TRBJ2-3, reads KAGVTQTPRYLIKTRGQQVTLSCSPISGHRSVSWYQQTPGQGLQFLFEYFSETQRNKGNFPGRFSGRQFSNSRSEMNVSTLELGDSALYLCASSFIPGDTQYFGPGTRLTVL.